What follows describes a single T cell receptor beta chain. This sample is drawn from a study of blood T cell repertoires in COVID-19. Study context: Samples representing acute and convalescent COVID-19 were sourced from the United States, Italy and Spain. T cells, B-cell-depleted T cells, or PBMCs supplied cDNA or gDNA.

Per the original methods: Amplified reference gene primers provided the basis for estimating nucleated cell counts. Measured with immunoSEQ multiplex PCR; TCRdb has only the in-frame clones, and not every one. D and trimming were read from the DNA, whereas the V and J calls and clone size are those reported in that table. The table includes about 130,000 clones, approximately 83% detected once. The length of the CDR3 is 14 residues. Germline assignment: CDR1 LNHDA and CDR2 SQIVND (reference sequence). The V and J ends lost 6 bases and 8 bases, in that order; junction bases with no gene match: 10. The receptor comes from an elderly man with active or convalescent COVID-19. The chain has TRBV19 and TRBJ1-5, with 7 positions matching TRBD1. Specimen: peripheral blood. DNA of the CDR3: TGTGCCAGTAGCCCGACAGGGCTTTATGAGCCCCAGCATTTT. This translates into CASSPTGLYEPQHF.